This T cell receptor (beta chain) was obtained from a study of blood T cell repertoires in COVID-19. Germline V CDR1 and CDR2: SGHDT, YYEEEE. V was shortened by 2 bases and J by 7 bases, with 9 bases between the two germline ends. The CDR3 totals 13 residues. Some clones are missing from TCRdb's copy, which holds only in-frame ones; the method was immunoSEQ multiplex PCR. The sample includes a few hundred thousand clones, 87% of them seen just once. The sequenced material came from PBMCs or T cells enriched from blood (not recorded which). The chain joins TRBV5-6 to TRBJ2-2; D may be TRBD1 (6 bases). The sequence was obtained from a woman aged 25 to 45 who had recovered from COVID-19. CDR3 sequence: CASSLGGGGELFF. CDR3 DNA sequence: TGTGCCAGCAGCTTAGGGGGTGGCGGGGAGCTGTTTTTT.